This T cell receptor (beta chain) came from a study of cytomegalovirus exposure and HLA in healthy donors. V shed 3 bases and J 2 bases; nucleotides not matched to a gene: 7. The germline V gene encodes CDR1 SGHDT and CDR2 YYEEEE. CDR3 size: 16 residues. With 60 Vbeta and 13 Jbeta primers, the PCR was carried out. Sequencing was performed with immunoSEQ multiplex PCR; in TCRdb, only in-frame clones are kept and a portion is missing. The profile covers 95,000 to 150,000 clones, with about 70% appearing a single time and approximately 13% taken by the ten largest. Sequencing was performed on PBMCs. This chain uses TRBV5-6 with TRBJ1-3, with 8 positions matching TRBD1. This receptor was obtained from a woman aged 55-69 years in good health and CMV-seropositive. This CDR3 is CASSYYDRGTGNTIYF. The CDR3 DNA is TGTGCCAGCAGCTATTACGACAGGGGAACTGGAAACACCATATATTTT.